The 21 T cell receptor beta chains below come from one sample, sequenced in a study of blood T cell repertoires in COVID-19. The repertoire was sequenced with immunoSEQ multiplex PCR; TCRdb's copy has only in-frame clones and lacks some. Seen here are about 21,000 clones, about 89% observed once, and the top ten hold about 20%. Source material: peripheral blood. Receptors were obtained from a man between 65 and 80 years old with active COVID-19.

The chain links TRBV18 to TRBJ1-1; D unresolved. This CDR3 is built from 17 residues. V lost 6 bases, J lost 3 bases, and 23 bases lay in between. The germline CDR1 and CDR2 sequences are KGHSH and LQKENI. CDR3 loop: CASSPFIKRGFDTEAFF. Written as DNA, the CDR3 is TGTGCCAGCTCCCCTTTCATCAAGCGGGGATTTGACACTGAAGCTTTCTTT.

The chain carries TRBV5-1 and TRBJ2-3; 9 positions agree with TRBD2. Unmatched junction bases numbered 10, after V lost 6 bases and J lost 5 bases. The CDR3 spans 15 residues. CDR1 and CDR2 (germline): SGHRS, YFSETQ. The CDR3 coding sequence is TGCGCCAGCATGCAAGCGGGAGGAGGGTTAGATACGCAGTATTTT. Translation: CASMQAGGGLDTQYF.

The rearrangement links TRBV4-1 to TRBJ2-1; 7 bases are a match to TRBD1. Germline CDR1 is MGHRA and CDR2 is YSYEKL. The CDR3 extends over 16 amino acids. With 0 bases clipped from V and 6 bases from J, the junction kept 8 bases outside the gene matches. The CDR3: CASSQDLTGVSNEQFF. In DNA form, the CDR3 reads TGCGCCAGCAGCCAAGATCTAACAGGGGTAAGCAATGAGCAGTTCTTC.

The gene calls are TRBV7-9 and TRBJ2-1, with 10 bases fitting TRBD2. Germline V CDR1 and CDR2: SEHNR, FQNEAQ (reference sequence). The CDR3 is 17 residues long. V lost 0 bases to trimming and J lost 7 bases; unmatched junction nucleotides: 9. This CDR3 is CASSLALAGVSKNEQFF. CDR3 sequence (DNA): TGTGCCAGCAGCTTAGCGCTAGCGGGAGTTAGCAAAAATGAGCAGTTCTTC.

The rearrangement uses TRBV18 and TRBJ1-1; D not resolved. Between the trimmed V and J ends, which lost 3 bases and 1 base, there was a span of 6 bases. The CDR3 is made up of 13 amino acids. The V gene's germline CDR1 is KGHSH and CDR2 LQKENI. DNA of the CDR3: TGTGCCAGCTCACCTGGCCAGAACACTGAAGCTTTCTTT. Its protein is CASSPGQNTEAFF.

This clone has a handful of counts. The V call is TRBV11-2, the J call TRBJ2-5; D perhaps matches TRBD2 (6 bases). With 0 bases removed from V and 2 bases from J, the gap between germline ends came to 10 bases. The CDR3 has 15 residues. The V gene's germline CDR1 is SGHAT and CDR2 FQNNGV. The chain's CDR3 is CASSLDVGGQETQYF. As DNA, the CDR3 is TGTGCCAGCAGCTTAGATGTGGGGGGACAAGAGACCCAGTACTTC.

The CDR3 here is CASSYGGRTTEAFF. CDR3 bases: TGTGCCAGCAGTTACGGAGGACGAACAACTGAAGCTTTCTTT. The V gene is TRBV6-2 or TRBV6-3, the J gene TRBJ1-1; no clear D. CDR1 and CDR2 from the germline V gene are MNHEY and SVGEGT. This CDR3 region has 14 residues. V was clipped by 2 bases and J by 5 bases, with 12 bases between them.

The sample holds one count of this clone. The chain joins TRBV2 to TRBJ2-1, with D tentatively TRBD2 (6 bases). From germline, CDR1 is SNHLY and CDR2 FYNNEI. V lost 4 bases and J lost 8, with 18 bases in between. The CDR3 covers 15 residues. The CDR3 here is CASSVYPGDHDEQFF. The CDR3 DNA reads as TGTGCCAGCAGTGTTTACCCGGGAGATCACGATGAGCAGTTCTTC.

The CDR3, as DNA: TGTGCCAGCAGCCAAGTGGTGGGACAGAACACCGGGGAGCTGTTTTTT. It is translated as CASSQVVGQNTGELFF. The genes are TRBV3-1 (or the pseudogene TRBV3-2) and TRBJ2-2, with D possibly matching TRBD1 (6 bases). Per germline, CDR1 LGHDT and CDR2 YNNKEL (reference sequence). The V end was cut by 1 base, the J end by 1 base, with 10 bases between. The CDR3 is 16 amino acids.

The chain has TRBV6-5 and TRBJ1-4, with D perhaps TRBD1 (5 bases). Per germline, CDR1 MNHEY and CDR2 SVGAGI. The V and J ends lost 7 bases and 2 bases respectively, with 14 bases between them. CDR3 size: 15 residues. In DNA form, the CDR3 reads TGTGCCAGCACCGATGATGGGGCTACTAATGAAAAACTGTTTTTT. Translating it yields CASTDDGATNEKLFF.

The chain carries TRBV15 and TRBJ1-2; D ambiguous. V shed 3 bases and J shed 4 bases, with 15 bases lying between them. CDR1 LNHNV and CDR2 YYDKDF come from the germline V gene (reference sequence). The CDR3 is 15 residues long. The CDR3 region has the DNA TGTGCCACCAGCAGGAAGGAGAGGGCTCCCTATGGCTACACCTTC. This gives the protein CATSRKERAPYGYTF.

The chain joins TRBV4-2 to TRBJ2-2; 7 nucleotides match TRBD1. Germline values: CDR1 LGHNA, CDR2 YNFKEQ. The CDR3 extends over 13 amino acids. After removal of 5 bases from V and 6 bases from J, the junction contained 3 bases not matched to a gene. The chain's CDR3 is CASSSQGAGELFF. The CDR3 nucleotides are TGTGCCAGCAGCTCCCAGGGGGCCGGGGAGCTGTTTTTT.

The chain couples TRBV29-1 to TRBJ1-1; possible D gene TRBD1, 5 bases. This CDR3 comprises 12 residues. CDR1 SQVTM and CDR2 ANQGSEA come from the germline V gene. V was pared by 7 bases and J by 3 bases, with 12 bases between. CDR3 in amino acids: CSARPGDTEAFF. The CDR3 DNA reads as TGCAGCGCTCGACCGGGGGACACTGAAGCTTTCTTT.

The rearrangement uses TRBV27 and TRBJ2-3; possibly TRBD1 for D (5 bases). There are 15 residues in the CDR3. Trimming took off 3 bases at V and 2 bases at J, with 12 bases between the two ends. Per germline, CDR1 MNHEY and CDR2 SMNVEV (reference sequence). The DNA for the CDR3 is TGTGCCAGCAGTTTTAGGGGCGTCCACACAGATACGCAGTATTTT. As protein: CASSFRGVHTDTQYF.

V and J are TRBV9 and TRBJ2-7; unclear D gene. The CDR3 runs 13 residues. V gave up 2 bases and J gave up 6 bases, with 12 bases separating them. Germline V gene sequence: CDR1 SGDLS, CDR2 YYNGEE. For the CDR3, the DNA is TGTGCCAGCAGCGTTGGGCTATCGAGCGAGCAGTACTTC. Residues: CASSVGLSSEQYF.

V gene TRBV5-4 combines with J gene TRBJ2-3, with 10 positions matching TRBD1. CDR1 is SGHNT, CDR2 YYREEE, per germline (reference sequence). The CDR3 is 16 amino acids. The V segment lost 4 bases and the J segment 0 bases; nucleotides outside the gene matches: 5. The CDR3 nucleotides read TGTGCCAGCAGCGTTCCGGGACAGGGGAGCACAGATACGCAGTATTTT. Residues: CASSVPGQGSTDTQYF. The full variable domain, completed using reference TRBV5-4 and TRBJ2-3, is ETGVTQSPTHLIKTRGQQVTLRCSSQSGHNTVSWYQQALGQGPQFIFQYYREEENGRGNFPPRFSGLQFPNYSSELNVNALELDDSALYLCASSVPGQGSTDTQYFGPGTRLTVL.

The chain combines TRBV19 with TRBJ2-2, with 12 bases identical to TRBD2. The trim removed 6 bases at V and 1 base at J, leaving 6 bases unmatched. Germline V gene sequence: CDR1 LNHDA, CDR2 SQIVND (reference sequence). This CDR3 has 17 residues. The CDR3 is CASRGGTSGRNTGELFF. CDR3 DNA sequence: TGTGCCAGTAGGGGCGGGACTAGCGGGCGGAACACCGGGGAGCTGTTTTTT.

The chain links TRBV7-8 to TRBJ2-3; TRBD2 matches 13 bases. CDR3 length equals 16 residues. The germline CDR1 and CDR2 sequences are SGHVS and FQNEAQ. V shed 5 bases, J shed 6 bases, and the junction held 8 bases outside the gene matches. CDR3 protein: CASSIRTSGRYDTQYF. CDR3 DNA sequence: TGTGCCAGCAGCATAAGGACTAGCGGGAGATATGATACGCAGTATTTT.

This rearrangement joins TRBV2 to TRBJ2-7, with 10 bases aligning to TRBD2. Germline CDR1 reads SNHLY; CDR2 reads FYNNEI. The length of the CDR3 is 16 residues. With V trimmed by 0 bases and J by 7 bases, 9 bases remained unmatched. CDR3 sequence: CASSEAAASGGLEQYF. The CDR3 nucleotides are TGTGCCAGCAGTGAAGCGGCGGCTAGCGGGGGCTTGGAGCAGTACTTC.

The chain employs TRBV28 and TRBJ2-6; D is unresolved. Looked up from germline, CDR1 is MDHEN and CDR2 is SYDVKM. The CDR3 totals 16 residues. V was cut by 3 bases and J by 2 bases, with 11 bases left in between. The CDR3 DNA sequence: TGTGCCAGCAGTTTGTTCGCAGGTACTGGGGCCAACGTCCTGACTTTC. Translating gives CASSLFAGTGANVLTF.

The rearrangement joins TRBV18 to TRBJ2-7, with D maybe TRBD1 (6 bases). With 2 bases removed from V and 5 bases from J, the gap between germline ends came to 10 bases. The CDR3 extends over 13 amino acids. The germline gives CDR1 KGHSH, CDR2 LQKENI. Here the CDR3 reads CASSPRQVDEQYF. As DNA, the CDR3 is TGTGCCAGCTCACCAAGACAGGTGGACGAGCAGTACTTC.